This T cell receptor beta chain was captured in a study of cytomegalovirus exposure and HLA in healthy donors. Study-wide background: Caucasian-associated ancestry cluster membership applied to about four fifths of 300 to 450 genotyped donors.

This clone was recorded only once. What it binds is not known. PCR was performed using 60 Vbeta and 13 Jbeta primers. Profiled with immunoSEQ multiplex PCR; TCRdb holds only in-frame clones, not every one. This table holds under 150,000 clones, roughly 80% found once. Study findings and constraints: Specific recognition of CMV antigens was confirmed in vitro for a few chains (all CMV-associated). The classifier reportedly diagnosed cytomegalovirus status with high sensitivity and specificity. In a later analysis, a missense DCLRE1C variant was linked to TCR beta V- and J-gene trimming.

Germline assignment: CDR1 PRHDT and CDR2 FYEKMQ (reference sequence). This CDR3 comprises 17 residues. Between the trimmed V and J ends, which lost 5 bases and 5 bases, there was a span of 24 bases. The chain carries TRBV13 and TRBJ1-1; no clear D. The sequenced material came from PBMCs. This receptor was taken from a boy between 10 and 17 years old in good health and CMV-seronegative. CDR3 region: CASSHNIPRGRRTEAFF. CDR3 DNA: TGTGCCAGCAGCCACAATATCCCACGGGGAAGGCGTACTGAAGCTTTCTTT.